This T cell receptor beta chain was recorded in a study of radiotherapy plus CTLA-4 blockade in lung cancer. Method: immunoSEQ multiplex PCR; TCRdb's copy keeps in-frame clones and lacks some. The sample comprises tens of thousands of clones, approximately 80% of which are singletons, and 2.4% rests with the top ten. Details on this clone: The antigen remains unidentified.

The J segment lost 10 bases and the V segment lost 5 bases, leaving 12 bases of the junction unmatched. Germline-derived CDR1 and CDR2 are MGHRA and YSYEKL. This CDR3 is 16 amino acids long. General study results and limits: Some TCR clones had been derived from tumors. These clones expanded in peripheral blood after radiotherapy plus ipilimumab.

With ipilimumab providing CTLA-4 blockade, focal radiation was administered to patients who had chemo-refractory metastatic non-small-cell lung cancer. Specimen: peripheral blood, collected from a patient treated with radiotherapy plus ipilimumab. The chain uses TRBV4-1 and TRBJ2-3; 13 bases align to TRBD2. The TCR originated in a human donor with non-small cell lung cancer whose response to radiotherapy plus ipilimumab could not be evaluated. CDR3 protein: CASSTGGGLAGASQYF. The CDR3 DNA follows: TGCGCCAGCAGCACCGGGGGAGGACTAGCGGGAGCATCGCAGTATTTT.